A single sample is the source of the 18 T cell receptor beta chains below, sequenced in a study of CD8 T cells in ankylosing spondylitis. TCRdb re-called the 5' RACE reads through MiXCR, storing one row per CDR3 protein. This table holds around 120,000 distinct CDR3 sequences, 12% to 15% found once. The sample was blood, either unsorted or a sorted T cell fraction (not recorded which). Receptors were obtained from a female donor with ankylosing spondylitis or in good health (not recorded which).

In this sample, this clonotype turned up many times. The chain employs TRBV18 and TRBJ2-2; D gene ambiguous. The CDR3 is 14 residues long. Germline V gene data show CDR1 as KGHSH and CDR2 as LQKENI. The ends were cut back, 2 bases at V and 8 bases at J, with 12 bases in the middle. The CDR3 sequence: CASSPITIAGELFF. In DNA, the CDR3 is TGTGCCAGCTCACCAATCACCATCGCGGGGGAGCTGTTTTTT.

DNA of the CDR3: TGTGCCAGCAGTTATCTAAGCTCCTACAATGAGCAGTTCTTC. This gives the protein CASSYLSSYNEQFF. The genes are TRBV6-5 and TRBJ2-1; D not certain. Germline CDR1 reads MNHEY; CDR2 reads SVGAGI. V gave up 3 bases and J gave up 0 bases, with 6 bases separating them. The CDR3 has 14 residues.

The table lists this clonotype with a few counts. V usage is TRBV18 and J usage is TRBJ1-3; D is possibly TRBD1 (6 bases). Trimming took 4 bases from V and 0 from J, leaving 10 bases between them. The CDR3 sequence is 15 residues long. Germline lookup yields CDR1 KGHSH and CDR2 LQKENI. Here the CDR3 DNA reads TGTGCCAGCTCACTCGACAGGATCTCTGGAAACACCATATATTTT. Translated: CASSLDRISGNTIYF.

This clonotype appeared a few times. The V gene is TRBV6-1, the J gene TRBJ1-1; possibly TRBD1 for D (5 bases). V was pared by 6 bases and J by 0 bases, with 8 bases between. There are 13 residues in the CDR3. Germline CDR1 is MNHNS and CDR2 is SASEGT. In DNA form, the CDR3 reads TGTGCCAGCAGGGACACCATGAACACTGAAGCTTTCTTT. It yields the protein CASRDTMNTEAFF.

This clonotype occurred a few times. This rearrangement joins TRBV7-2 to TRBJ2-1, with D possibly called TRBD1 or TRBD2 (6 bases each). Germline V gene sequence: CDR1 SGHTA, CDR2 FQGNSA. The CDR3 is made up of 17 amino acids. V lost 5 bases and J lost 3, with 20 bases in between. The CDR3 nucleotides are TGTGCCAGCAGCATCCAGGCGGGACAAGCGCTCTACAATGAGCAGTTCTTC. This gives the protein CASSIQAGQALYNEQFF.

The rearrangement links TRBV5-1 to TRBJ2-3; tentatively, D is TRBD2 (6 bases). Germline-derived CDR1 and CDR2 are SGHRS and YFSETQ. V lost 4 bases, J lost 6 bases, and 18 bases lay in between. The CDR3 is 15 residues long. The CDR3 DNA reads as TGCGCCAGCAGCCTCTGGAACCCGGGGGAGGATACGCAGTATTTT. Protein product: CASSLWNPGEDTQYF.

The genes are TRBV5-1 and TRBJ1-1; D remains ambiguous. CDR3 length: 13 amino acids. Trimming took 1 base from V and 0 from J, leaving 4 bases between them. From germline, CDR1 is SGHRS and CDR2 YFSETQ. In DNA, the CDR3 is TGCGCCAGCAGCTTGATGATGAACACTGAAGCTTTCTTT. Its protein product is CASSLMMNTEAFF.

The V gene is TRBV6-1, the J gene TRBJ1-1; D is perhaps TRBD1 (5 bases). Germline values: CDR1 MNHNS, CDR2 SASEGT. V lost 6 bases, J lost 7 bases, and 15 bases lay in between. There are 13 residues in the CDR3. This CDR3 is CASRRGTASEAFF. CDR3 coding DNA: TGTGCCAGCAGGCGCGGGACGGCTAGTGAAGCTTTCTTT.

The sample holds many counts of this clonotype. The chain has TRBV20-1 and TRBJ1-4; D ambiguous. The CDR3 loop spans 11 amino acids. CDR1 and CDR2 from the germline V gene are DFQATT and SNEGSKA (reference sequence). Trimming took 3 bases from V and 10 from J, leaving 9 bases between them. CDR3 coding DNA: TGCAGTGCTAGTCTAAGTGGAAAACTGTTTTTT. Translation: CSASLSGKLFF.

This clonotype has ten or more counts. The rearrangement joins TRBV5-1 to TRBJ2-2; D perhaps matches TRBD2 (6 bases). This CDR3 is 13 amino acids long. In germline, CDR1 is SGHRS, CDR2 YFSETQ. Trimming cost V 0 bases and J 9 bases, with 9 bases left between them. The DNA of the CDR3 is TGCGCCAGCAGCTTGGAGGAGGGCAGGGAGCTGTTTTTT. This codes for CASSLEEGRELFF.

This clonotype has a count of ten or more. This chain uses TRBV12-3 or TRBV12-4 with TRBJ1-3; D gene ambiguous. V dropped 2 bases and J dropped 2 bases, with 10 bases sitting between them. The length of the CDR3 is 15 residues. The CDR3 DNA is TGTGCCAGCAGTTTATCCCCGTCGGCTGGAAACACCATATATTTT. This sequence encodes CASSLSPSAGNTIYF.

This clonotype occurred many times. The chain recombines TRBV12-3 or TRBV12-4 with TRBJ2-7; 7 bases fit TRBD1. The trim removed 6 bases at V and 6 bases at J, leaving 5 bases unmatched. The CDR3 is made up of 12 amino acids. The CDR3 loop reads CASSLGQLEQYF. CDR3 sequence (DNA): TGTGCCAGCAGCTTGGGACAGCTCGAGCAGTACTTC.

This clonotype appeared many times. The chain combines TRBV9 with TRBJ2-7; perhaps TRBD2 as D (6 bases). In germline, CDR1 is SGDLS, CDR2 YYNGEE. V was shortened by 0 bases and J by 0 bases, with 19 bases between the two germline ends. The CDR3 totals 18 residues. The CDR3, as DNA: TGTGCCAGCAGCGTAGAGGCCGAAGGGCGGGGAGCCTCCTACGAGCAGTACTTC. It yields the protein CASSVEAEGRGASYEQYF.

The rearrangement joins TRBV5-1 to TRBJ2-1; possibly TRBD1 or TRBD2 for D (6 bases each). There are 14 residues in the CDR3. V gave up 6 bases and J gave up 4 bases, with 14 bases separating them. Germline V gives CDR1 SGHRS, CDR2 YFSETQ. The CDR3 loop reads CASMEGDGYNEQFF. The CDR3 DNA follows: TGCGCCAGCATGGAGGGGGATGGATACAATGAGCAGTTCTTC.

J is TRBJ1-4 and V is TRBV7-8; possible D gene TRBD1, 6 bases. The CDR3 length is 15 residues. Germline CDR1 SGHVS, CDR2 FQNEAQ. Trimming removed 5 bases at V and 2 bases at J, with 12 bases between. The CDR3: CASSRVGATNEKLFF. CDR3 nucleotide sequence: TGTGCCAGCAGCCGCGTGGGGGCCACTAATGAAAAACTGTTTTTT.

The table lists this clonotype with many counts. The V call is TRBV27, the J call TRBJ2-2; the match to TRBD1 covers 7 bases. The junction had 8 bases not matched to a gene; V was cut back by 10 bases and J by 0 bases. The germline CDR1 and CDR2 sequences are MNHEY and SMNVEV (reference sequence). The CDR3 contains 15 residues. The CDR3 region is CATCRTGTNTGELFF. The DNA of the CDR3 is TGTGCCACTTGTCGGACAGGAACGAACACCGGGGAGCTGTTTTTT.

Ten or more counts support this clonotype. The V and J genes are TRBV7-9 and TRBJ2-1, with 10 bases matching TRBD2. Trimming took 1 base from V and 10 from J; bases not matched to a gene: 7. The V gene's germline CDR1 is SEHNR and CDR2 FQNEAQ (reference sequence). The CDR3 covers 15 residues. The CDR3 spells CASSLELAGAGEQFF. The CDR3 DNA follows: TGTGCCAGCAGCTTAGAGCTAGCGGGAGCTGGCGAGCAGTTCTTC.

The CDR3 sequence is CAISESVKDIQYF. Here the CDR3 DNA reads TGTGCCATCAGTGAGTCAGTAAAGGACATTCAGTACTTC. The J gene is TRBJ2-4, the V gene TRBV10-3; D is unresolved. The CDR3 contains 13 residues. The germline V and J ends were trimmed by 0 bases and 8 bases, with 8 bases remaining between them. The germline V gene has CDR1 ENHRY and CDR2 SYGVKD.